The present entry profiles one TCR beta chain with its context. The junction shows a germline mismatch at one end, possibly a read error. Germline CDR1 is DFQATT and CDR2 is SNEGSKA (reference sequence). This CDR3 has 11 residues. This entry comes from a study of control samples from healthy donors and cancer patients. TCRdb's table, derived via immunoSEQ multiplex PCR, lists solely in-frame clones and lacks some. Found here are some 100,000 clones, almost 90% of them singletons; the top ten hold over 12%. This receptor was identified in a man aged 30 to 39 in good health. Sequencing was done on a sample of blood. This chain links TRBV20-1 with TRBJ2-1, with 11 positions matching TRBD2. CDR3 bases: TGCAGTGCTAGAGATGGTAGCGGGAGGGTCTTC. It encodes CSARDGSGRVF.